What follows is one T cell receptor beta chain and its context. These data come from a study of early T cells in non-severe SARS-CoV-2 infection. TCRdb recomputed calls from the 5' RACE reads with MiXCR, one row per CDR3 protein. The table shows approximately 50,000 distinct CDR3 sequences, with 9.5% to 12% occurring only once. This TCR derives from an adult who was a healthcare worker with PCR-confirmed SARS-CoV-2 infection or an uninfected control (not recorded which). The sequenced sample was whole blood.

Written as DNA, the CDR3 is TGTGCCAGCAACAGACAGGCGGGTAACTATGGCTACACCTTC. It codes for CASNRQAGNYGYTF. The chain uses TRBV7-9 and TRBJ1-2, with D perhaps TRBD1 (6 bases). This CDR3 comprises 14 residues. Looked up from germline, CDR1 is SEHNR and CDR2 is FQNEAQ (reference sequence). Trimming stripped 7 bases from V and 1 base from J, with 13 bases between.